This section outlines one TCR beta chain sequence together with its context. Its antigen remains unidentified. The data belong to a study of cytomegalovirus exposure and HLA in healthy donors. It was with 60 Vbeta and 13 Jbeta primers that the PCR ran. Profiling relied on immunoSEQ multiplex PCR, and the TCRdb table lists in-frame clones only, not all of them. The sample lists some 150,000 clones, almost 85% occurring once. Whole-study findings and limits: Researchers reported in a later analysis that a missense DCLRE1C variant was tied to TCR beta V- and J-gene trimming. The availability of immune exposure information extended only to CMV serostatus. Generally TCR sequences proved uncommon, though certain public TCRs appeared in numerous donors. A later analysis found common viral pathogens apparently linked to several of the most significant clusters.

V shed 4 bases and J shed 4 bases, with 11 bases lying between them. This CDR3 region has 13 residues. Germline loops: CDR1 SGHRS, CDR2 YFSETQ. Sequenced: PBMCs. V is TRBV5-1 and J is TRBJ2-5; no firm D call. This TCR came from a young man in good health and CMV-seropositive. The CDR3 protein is CASSPGPRETQYF. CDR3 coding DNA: TGCGCCAGCAGCCCAGGTCCGAGAGAGACCCAGTACTTC.